This section outlines one T cell receptor (beta chain) sequence together with its context. Its antigen is not yet known. Qualities for individual bases were not recorded, and no much larger clone is one base off. The ViraFEST assay stimulated PBMC with viral peptide pools and then used TCR sequencing to identify antigen-specific CD4+ T cell clonotypes by expansion. After less than eleven days of culture, CD4+ T cells were isolated with the EasySep CD4+ T cell isolation kit. Negative nucleocapsid antibody results before and after vaccination confirmed that the healthy vaccine recipients had no prior SARS-CoV-2 infection. Two million PBMC per well were cultured with 9 to 10 ug/ml peptides in IMDM containing about 5% human AB serum, about 10 IU/ml IL-2 and gentamicin. On days 3 and 7, half of the culture medium was replaced with fresh IL-2-containing medium. Unless noted otherwise, every peptide stimulation condition was grown in triplicate wells. PBMC were separated from whole blood using Ficoll-Paque Plus gradient centrifugation and were then either cryopreserved at -140C or used fresh. Overlapping peptide pools spanned the spike proteins of SARS-CoV-2 and the common cold coronaviruses HCoV-NL63, HCoV-OC43 and HCoV-229E. The QIAamp micro DNA kit was used to extract genomic DNA from the cultured CD4+ T cells.

The entry originates in a study of vaccination effects on CD4 cells after COVID-19 (dated by TCRdb to 2022 to 2024). Regarding the complete study: Participants received two doses of either the BNT162b2 or the mRNA-1273 mRNA SARS-CoV-2 vaccine. SARS-CoV-2 spike-specific CD4+ TCR repertoires from before and after mRNA vaccination were compared in COVID-19 convalescent patients and in infection-naive vaccine recipients. The full study included around nine COVID-19 convalescent patients and a few SARS-CoV-2-naive healthy vaccine recipients. The Oncomine TCR Beta short-read assay on an Illumina iSeq 100 was used to sequence cultures from other donors in the study.

Trimming removed 0 bases from V and 2 bases from J; the gene matches leave 6 bases unexplained. The CDR3 runs 17 residues from the cysteine to the phenylalanine. The entry retains the CDR3 DNA only, 51 bases that are in frame from base 1. From a lookup of the germline V gene, CDR1 and CDR2 are LGHNA and YSLEER. Libraries were prepared through the immunoSEQ multiplex PCR assay. TCR beta CDR3 sequencing was performed on DNA from the cultured, isolated CD4+ T cells. For the original study's pipeline: The analysis removed non-productive TCR sequences, trimmed reads to the CDR3 region, and retained only CDR3s that were 7 or more amino acids long. The MANAFEST web app was used to identify antigen-specific clonotypes by comparing expansion in peptide wells with expansion in reference cultures. Positive clones required FDR<0.05 expansion versus reference and all other wells, odds ratio above 5, and frequency above 0.1% in two replicate wells. A clonotype was defined as cross-reactive if the clonotype was significantly expanded both in SARS-CoV-2 spike wells and in at least one common cold coronavirus spike condition. Using the stringdist R package, CDR3 similarity was measured by Levenshtein distance, and unrooted trees were constructed with ape in R 3.6.1. TCRdb took this table from immuneACCESS and kept in-frame rearrangements with V and J called. Such tables lack part of the clones; where checked against another copy, unresolved V genes explain under half of the gap, and the rest is unexplained. That table furnishes V, J and clone size, whereas the DNA furnished D and trimming. This sample holds about 73,000 clones; 78% were observed only once. About 10% of the sample belongs to the ten largest clones.

Overall study outcomes, separate from this receptor: At late post-vaccination timepoints, both infection-induced and vaccine-induced clones showed marked clonal contraction, consistent with waning T cell responses. Among healthy vaccine recipients, nearly all vaccine-induced clones were SARS-CoV-2 mono-reactive, and only 1 of 255 was cross-reactive with common cold coronaviruses. Only a small number of convalescent patients were included, and no early post-infection timepoints were available, which limited the study.

The origin of this receptor is a human donor who received a COVID-19 vaccine. The starting material was CD4+ T cells from PBMCs cultured with SARS-CoV-2 spike peptides, obtained before COVID-19 vaccination. The cell subset or site label here, explained by the study, means: SARS-CoV-2 spike overlapping peptide pool stimulation. The chain couples TRBV4-3 to TRBJ2-3, with 9 junctional bases fitting TRBD1. The CDR3 reads as follows: CASSQEGTGTFTDTQYF. The nucleotides are TGCGCCAGCAGCCAAGAGGGGACAGGGACATTCACAGATACGCAGTATTTT.